This paragraph reports one T cell receptor beta chain. This specimen comes from a study of CD8 T cells in Susac syndrome. V dropped 2 bases and J dropped 5 bases, with 12 bases sitting between them. CDR1 and CDR2 (germline): MNHNY, SVGAGI (reference sequence). CDR3 length: 14 amino acids. Random hexamers were used to reverse transcribe the RNA input (about 0.5 to 1 ug). Each CDR3 protein gets one entry after TCRdb re-called the immunoSEQ multiplex PCR reads with MiXCR. The sample yields about 280,000 distinct CDR3 sequences, about 85% seen once. The study sequenced TCR beta in blood CD8+ and CD4+ T cells. Multiple sclerosis controls were treatment-naive patients with stable or active relapsing-remitting disease. While CD8+ and CD4+ T cells were isolated negatively, TEMRA cells were enriched by FACS.

The TCR originated in a human donor with multiple sclerosis. The specimen was CD8+ T cells from PBMCs. This chain joins TRBV6-6 and TRBJ2-5; D is possibly TRBD2 (5 bases). For the CDR3, the DNA is TGTGCCAGCAGTTACCCCCTGCGGAGGGAGACCCAGTACTTC. Its translation is CASSYPLRRETQYF.